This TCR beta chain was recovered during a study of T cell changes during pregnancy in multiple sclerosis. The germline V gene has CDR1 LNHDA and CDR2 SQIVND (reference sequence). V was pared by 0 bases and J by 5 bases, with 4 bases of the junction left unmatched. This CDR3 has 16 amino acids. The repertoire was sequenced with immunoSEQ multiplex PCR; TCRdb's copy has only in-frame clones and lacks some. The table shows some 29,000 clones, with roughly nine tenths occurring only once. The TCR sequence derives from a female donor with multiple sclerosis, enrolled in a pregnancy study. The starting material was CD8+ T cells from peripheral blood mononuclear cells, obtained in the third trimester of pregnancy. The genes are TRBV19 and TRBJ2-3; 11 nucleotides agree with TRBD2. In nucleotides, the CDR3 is TGTGCCAGTAGTATAGATAGCGGGGGGGCAGGAGATACGCAGTATTTT. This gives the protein CASSIDSGGAGDTQYF.